This TCR beta chain stems from a study of identical twins. The study, taken as a whole, reports: Invariant MAIT and iNKT cells could partly confound zero-insertion analyses. Among beta out-of-frame sequences, excess sharing between twins appeared weaker. Out-of-frame TCR alpha sharing observed in monozygotic twins exceeded model estimates.

Germline V gene data show CDR1 as SGHNT and CDR2 as YENEEA. V dropped 4 bases and J dropped 6 bases, with 16 bases sitting between them. This CDR3 is 15 amino acids long. Unique molecular identifiers were present on cDNA, and template switching added a universal primer site. In TCRdb, the 5' RACE reads were re-called with MiXCR into one record per CDR3 protein. Altogether 220,000 or so distinct CDR3 sequences are present, about 7% being singletons, with the ten largest covering approximately 3.7%. This clonotype was counted only a few times. What it recognizes is unknown. This sample also belongs to another study, concerning yellow fever vaccine responses in identical twins.

The chain couples TRBV11-3 to TRBJ2-1; the D gene is possibly TRBD1 (6 bases). The sample taken for sequencing was memory (CD45RO+) T cells sorted from blood. The receptor comes from a woman aged 18-35 years in good health. The CDR3 bases are TGTGCCAGCAGCTGGGACCAACGAGGGGGCAATGAGCAGTTCTTC. Protein: CASSWDQRGGNEQFF.